The 16 T cell receptor beta chains in this list originate from one sample, sequenced in a study of shared clonotypes between healthy human individuals. Only in-frame clones appear in the TCRdb table, and some are missing; sequencing was by immunoSEQ multiplex PCR. The sample yields about 2.4 million clones, 90% to 95% seen once. Specimen: naive CD4+ T cells from PBMCs. Subset defined: CD45RA+ positively selected. These receptors all come from a man younger than 35 in good health. Some clones in this sample may be carry-over from other donors' samples.

This rearrangement joins TRBV6-5 to TRBJ2-3; D gene ambiguous. CDR1 is MNHEY, CDR2 SVGAGI, per germline. The CDR3 is 13 residues long. Trimming stripped 3 bases from V and 5 bases from J, with 9 bases between. The CDR3 DNA follows: TGTGCCAGCAGTTATACCTTTAGAGATACGCAGTATTTT. Translated: CASSYTFRDTQYF.

The chain recombines TRBV28 with TRBJ1-1; TRBD1 aligns across 10 bases. Germline lookup yields CDR1 MDHEN and CDR2 SYDVKM. Trimming removed 5 bases from V and 1 base from J; junction bases left unmatched: 7. The CDR3 is 16 residues long. CDR3 DNA sequence: TGTGCCAGCAGTCTAAGACAGGGGGCTGGGAACACTGAAGCTTTCTTT. Its protein is CASSLRQGAGNTEAFF.

The chain is built from TRBV28 and TRBJ2-1, with TRBD2 matching over 9 bases. There are 16 residues in the CDR3. Germline trimming cut 6 bases from V and 4 bases from J; bases unmatched to any gene: 10. Germline-derived CDR1 and CDR2 are MDHEN and SYDVKM. The CDR3 region is CASSTPGTSLYNEQFF. CDR3 nucleotides: TGTGCCAGCAGCACCCCCGGGACTAGCCTATACAATGAGCAGTTCTTC.

The chain couples TRBV6-6 to TRBJ2-5, with D tentatively TRBD2 (6 bases). CDR3 length: 14 amino acids. Trimming took off 2 bases at V and 2 bases at J, with 9 bases between the two ends. The V gene's germline CDR1 is MNHNY and CDR2 SVGAGI (reference sequence). The CDR3 DNA reads TGTGCCAGCAGTTACGGGGGGATTCAAGAGACCCAGTACTTC. Amino acid sequence: CASSYGGIQETQYF.

Here the CDR3 reads CASSLGGLAGVYSRDEQFF. Here the CDR3 DNA reads TGTGCCAGCAGTCTGGGGGGGCTAGCGGGAGTTTACTCGCGGGATGAGCAGTTCTTC. The chain recombines TRBV28 with TRBJ2-1; 10 positions agree with TRBD2. The CDR3 is 19 residues long. Germline V gene sequence: CDR1 MDHEN, CDR2 SYDVKM. Trimming took 5 bases from V and 8 from J; bases not matched to a gene: 21.

The chain uses TRBV18 and TRBJ2-7; 7 bases line up with TRBD1. Germline V lookup: CDR1 KGHSH, CDR2 LQKENI. The J segment lost 10 bases and the V segment lost 2 bases, leaving 14 bases of the junction unmatched. CDR3 length: 15 amino acids. The CDR3 loop is CASSPGTDIGGEQYF. The CDR3 coding sequence is TGTGCCAGCTCACCAGGCACGGACATAGGGGGCGAACAGTACTTC. Together with reference TRBV18 and TRBJ2-7, the CDR3 gives the full variable domain: NAGVMQNPRHLVRRRGQEARLRCSPMKGHSHVYWYRQLPEEGLKFMVYLQKENIIDESGMPKERFSAEFPKEGPSILRIQQVVRGDSAAYFCASSPGTDIGGEQYFGPGTRLTVT.

This clone has more than one count but fewer than ten. The genes are TRBV5-4 and TRBJ2-2; 9 positions match TRBD2. J was trimmed by 3 bases and V by 0 bases; bases with no gene match: 3. Germline V gene lookup returns CDR1 SGHNT and CDR2 YYREEE (reference sequence). The CDR3 loop spans 16 amino acids. The CDR3 DNA reads TGTGCCAGCAGCTTGGGCAGCGGGAGGCACACCGGGGAGCTGTTTTTT. Translating gives CASSLGSGRHTGELFF.

The V call is TRBV27, the J call TRBJ2-7; D might be TRBD1 (6 bases). Deletions cut 3 bases from V and 3 bases from J, with 15 bases between. The germline CDR1 and CDR2 sequences are MNHEY and SMNVEV (reference sequence). The CDR3 contains 15 residues. The CDR3 here is CASSLRQGNHYEQYF. The CDR3 nucleotides read TGTGCCAGCAGTTTGAGGCAGGGGAACCACTACGAGCAGTACTTC.

As for this clone: The sample has other DNA sequences that encode this CDR3 too. The CDR3: CASSLLAGGLDTQYF. CDR3 bases: TGTGCCAGCAGTTTACTAGCGGGAGGGCTCGATACGCAGTATTTT. This chain uses TRBV28 with TRBJ2-3; 12 nucleotides agree with TRBD2. The CDR3 extends over 15 amino acids. Trimming cost V 2 bases and J 6 bases; bases outside gene matches: 3. Germline V gene sequence: CDR1 MDHEN, CDR2 SYDVKM.

This clone appeared once. This chain links TRBV19 with TRBJ1-1, with D hard to call. CDR1 is LNHDA, CDR2 SQIVND, per germline (reference sequence). This CDR3 spans 12 amino acids. V lost 4 bases and J 3 bases, leaving 6 bases between the germline ends. The CDR3 loop is CASSTADTEAFF. The CDR3 DNA follows: TGTGCCAGTAGTACCGCTGACACTGAAGCTTTCTTT.

The genes are TRBV29-1 and TRBJ2-6, with 7 bases that match TRBD1. Germline values: CDR1 SQVTM, CDR2 ANQGSEA. The CDR3 is 16 amino acids. J lost 0 bases, V lost 5 bases, and 7 bases had no gene match. The CDR3 loop is CSVRNQGVSGANVLTF. In DNA form, the CDR3 reads TGCAGCGTTCGTAACCAGGGGGTCTCTGGGGCCAACGTCCTGACTTTC.

The chain is built from TRBV7-2 and TRBJ1-5, with D perhaps matching TRBD1 (6 bases). Germline CDR1 reads SGHTA; CDR2 reads FQGNSA. Deletions cut 5 bases from V and 2 bases from J, with 10 bases between. The CDR3 consists of 14 residues. CDR3: CASSENRGNQPQHF. CDR3 nucleotides: TGTGCCAGCAGCGAAAACAGGGGCAATCAGCCCCAGCATTTT.

In regard to this clone: Other nucleotide sequences from this sample produce the same CDR3. The genes are TRBV20-1 and TRBJ2-1; D remains unclear. V dropped 6 bases and J dropped 5 bases, with 5 bases sitting between them. The CDR3 covers 10 residues. Germline loops: CDR1 DFQATT, CDR2 SNEGSKA (reference sequence). The CDR3 protein is CSASNNEQFF. For the CDR3, the DNA is TGCAGTGCCAGTAACAATGAGCAGTTCTTC.

V is TRBV28 and J is TRBJ1-2, with D possibly being TRBD1 (5 bases). There are 16 residues in the CDR3. The V gene's germline CDR1 is MDHEN and CDR2 SYDVKM. The germline V and J ends were trimmed by 6 bases and 1 base, with 18 bases remaining between them. The CDR3 sequence: CASSPLPGTDNYGYTF. The CDR3 nucleotides read TGTGCCAGCAGCCCCTTGCCGGGGACGGATAACTATGGCTACACCTTC.

The rearrangement joins TRBV28 to TRBJ2-5, with D unclear. CDR3 length equals 14 residues. Per the germline V gene, CDR1 is MDHEN and CDR2 is SYDVKM. The V gene lost 2 bases and the J gene lost 0 bases, with 7 bases spanning the gap. Here the CDR3 reads CASSLTAYQETQYF. The DNA for the CDR3 is TGTGCCAGCAGTTTAACGGCTTACCAAGAGACCCAGTACTTC.

CDR3 sequence: CASSRPGSSYNEQFF. CDR3 coding DNA: TGCGCCAGCAGCCGCCCAGGAAGCTCCTACAATGAGCAGTTCTTC. The V call is TRBV5-1, the J call TRBJ2-1; D is ambiguous. V dropped 4 bases and J dropped 0 bases, with 11 bases sitting between them. The CDR3 contains 15 residues. Germline V gene lookup returns CDR1 SGHRS and CDR2 YFSETQ.